A selection of T cell receptor beta chains follows, all from one sample in a study of blood T cell repertoires in COVID-19. Libraries were prepared by immunoSEQ multiplex PCR; TCRdb keeps only in-frame clonotypes and omits some of them. The sample has about 110,000 clones, around 80% seen once. The specimen was peripheral blood. These receptors originate from a woman aged 80 or over with acute or convalescent COVID-19. Each CDR3 is given with its conserved first and last residue. A D gene is named only where the DNA matches it firmly. The size entry is marked missing in some rows and otherwise reads once, few, many or a size class.

>NA|TRBV2|once|TRBJ2-3
TGTGCCAGCAGTGACGGGGTTACAGATACGCAGTATTTT
CASSDGVTDTQYF
>TRBD1|TRBV18|NA|TRBJ1-2
TGTGCCAGCTCACCTTCGACAGGGGTCTATGGCTACACCTTC
CASSPSTGVYGYTF
>NA|TRBV1|NA|TRBJ2-4
TGCACCAGCAACCTCCAGGTACAGGGGGTGACCAAAAACATTCAGTACTTC
CTSNLQVQGVTKNIQYF
>TRBD2|TRBV19|NA|TRBJ2-7
TGTGCCAGTAGTATCACGACTAGCGGATCCTACGAGCAGTACTTC
CASSITTSGSYEQYF
>NA|TRBV7-9|many|TRBJ2-2
TGTGCCAGCAGCCCAACCCCCGGGAACACCGGGGAGCTGTTTTTT
CASSPTPGNTGELFF
>NA|TRBV9|few|TRBJ1-2
TGTGCCAGCAGCGTAGCCCGAGAATCCTATGGCTACACCTTC
CASSVARESYGYTF
>NA|TRBV5-4|NA|TRBJ2-7
TGTGCCAGCAGCACATGGGGAGGCCGAGCCTACGAGCAGTACTTC
CASSTWGGRAYEQYF
>NA|TRBV10-1|NA|TRBJ1-2
TGCGCCAGCAGTGAATCGGGAATCCACTATGGCTACACCTTC
CASSESGIHYGYTF
>TRBD1|TRBV19|NA|TRBJ1-5
TGTGCCAGTAGTATAGATCGCAGGGGGAGAGTTGGCAATCAGCCCCAGCATTTT
CASSIDRRGRVGNQPQHF
>NA|TRBV15|few|TRBJ1-4
TGTGCCACCAGCAGAGCGGGCGCGGGGGAAGAAAAACTGTTTTTT
CATSRAGAGEEKLFF
>TRBD1|TRBV4-1|NA|TRBJ1-2
TGCGCCAGCAGCCCAAATCCGGGACAGGTTAACTATGGCTACACCTTC
CASSPNPGQVNYGYTF
>NA|TRBV5-1|NA|TRBJ2-1
TGCGCCAGCAGCTCAAACGGTGGCTCCTACAATGAGCAGTTCTTC
CASSSNGGSYNEQFF
>NA|TRBV7-2|few|TRBJ1-2
TGTGCCAGCAGCCAGGCAGGGAAGGGGGGCTACACCTTC
CASSQAGKGGYTF
>NA|TRBV5-6|NA|TRBJ1-2
TGTGCCAGCAGCCGAACATCGGAGTCGAGGGGCTACACCTTC
CASSRTSESRGYTF
>TRBD1|TRBV2|NA|TRBJ1-2
TGTGCCAGCAGTGAAGCGGTAGGGTCAGGGGGTGGCTACACCTTC
CASSEAVGSGGGYTF